This TCR beta chain came from a study of T cell responses to AZD1222 COVID-19 vaccine. Overall study: Some second doses came at about 4 weeks and others at about 12 weeks; these were pooled. Findings and caveats of the study: When two AZD1222 doses had been given, Spike-specific TCR breadth and depth rose. Baseline antibody screening turned up just a handful of seropositive AZD1222 recipients. Targeting of unmutated variant regions was reportedly seen in nearly half of spike-specific TCRs.

Note on this clone: Its matching antigen is unknown.

Per germline, CDR1 MDHEN and CDR2 SYDVKM. V was pared by 2 bases and J by 9 bases, with 17 bases between. This CDR3 is built from 15 residues. TCRdb's copy holds only in-frame clones and misses some; the assay was immunoSEQ multiplex PCR. The sample carries 150,000 to 200,000 clones, around 92% recorded once. The TCR comes from an adult in good health. The rearrangement links TRBV28 to TRBJ2-1; TRBD2 is a possible D gene (5 bases). Material: peripheral blood, obtained on day 0 of AZD1222 vaccination. The CDR3 nucleotides are TGTGCCAGCAGTTTAGGCCGACTAACCCTGGGTGAGCAGTTCTTC. Translation gives CASSLGRLTLGEQFF.